What follows is one TCR beta chain and its context. The sample belongs to a study of CD8 T cells in Susac syndrome. Roughly 0.45 to 1 ug RNA was reverse transcribed with random hexamers. With immunoSEQ multiplex PCR, TCR beta CDR3 was amplified across 54 Vbeta and 13 Jbeta. TCRdb redid the calling of the immunoSEQ multiplex PCR reads with MiXCR, one entry per CDR3 protein. The table shows about 180,000 distinct CDR3 sequences, with around 95% occurring only once. TEMRA cells were FACS-enriched, and CD8+ and CD4+ T cells were isolated negatively. The germline V gene encodes CDR1 GTSNPN and CDR2 SVGIG (reference sequence). CDR3 size: 13 residues. V shed 1 base and J 7 bases; nucleotides not matched to a gene: 5.

The sequence came from a human donor with multiple sclerosis. The chain has TRBV30 and TRBJ2-5; 8 positions match TRBD2. The material sequenced was CD4+ T cells from PBMCs. DNA for the CDR3: TGTGCCTGGAGTGAAAGCGGGGGTCGGACCCAGTACTTC. Translation gives CAWSESGGRTQYF.